This TCR beta chain was sequenced for a study of beta chain features in type 1 diabetes (dated by TCRdb to 2016 to 2018). The study in broad terms: Patients and healthy donors did not differ in mean age, gender distribution, total cell number or subset yield. A total of about 100 million sorted cells were examined across all samples, and RNA yield correlated strongly with the number of cells per subset. Whereas all 30 or so donors provided naive and central memory subsets, regulatory and stem cell-like memory subsets were isolated from just 8 patients and about eight healthy donors. The study compared the TCRB repertoires of sorted circulating CD4+ T cell subsets in recently diagnosed type 1 diabetes patients with those in matched healthy donors.

Of note for this clone: Its cognate antigen has yet to be identified. It has no much larger one-base neighbor in the sample; base qualities were not kept.

The entire amount of isolated RNA was reverse transcribed using the High Capacity cDNA Reverse Transcription Kit, so the sequenced TCRB transcripts were expressed ones. Deep immunoSEQ sequencing was applied to naive, central memory and regulatory T cell samples, giving an average of roughly 3.6 million total reads per sample. Sorted cells were lysed in RLT buffer and RNA was extracted with DNase-treated RNeasy Micro or Mini kits, depending on cell number. To prevent cross-contamination, every cell subset was processed on its own, while patient and healthy donor samples were processed together. Using the immunoSEQ multiplex PCR, TCRB sequences were amplified from cDNA into 87-bp fragments spanning the CDR3 region. Amplicons were sequenced on the Illumina HiSeq platform. The paper's data handling went like this. PCR bias was computationally corrected using synthetic template baselines, reads within Hamming distance 2 were collapsed, and singletons that could not be merged were discarded. Reads were aligned against IMGT to assign V, D and J genes, CDR3 length and insertions or deletions at six rearrangement sites. Clonotype counts were normalized to sorted cell number within each subset before computing true diversity and Gini coefficients with the tcR R package. The overlap coefficient, calculated on TCRB nucleotide sequences, was used to quantify repertoire sharing. This immuneACCESS table, as held by TCRdb, lists in-frame sequences with V and J called but not all clones. Of the missing ones, under half trace to an unresolved V gene in checked studies; the others have no known cause. V and J calls and clone size are as listed in that table; D and trimming were resolved from the DNA. The sample table shows about 160,000 clones, and about 8.1% are seen once. Around 0.5% of the sample is held by the ten biggest clonotypes.

Broad study findings and their caveats: Only small numbers of individuals were included in the HLA sub-analyses, which left unresolved whether HLA type had any influence on TCRB rearrangement. PCR may preferentially amplify shorter templates, but because patient and control samples were amplified and corrected together, any resulting skew would affect both groups equally. Sequencing cDNA rather than genomic DNA could over-represent highly expressing activated cells, although activation and CD3 levels did not differ between groups. A moderate but significant shortening of TCRB CDR3 length was observed in type 1 diabetes patients in all four CD4+ subsets. Patients with type 1 diabetes made fewer insertions and deleted more nucleotides at VDJ recombination sites, implying thymic rearrangement abnormalities. The naive, central memory and regulatory TCRB repertoires appeared to resemble one another more closely among patients than among healthy donors.

The CDR3 starts with the cysteine, ends with the phenylalanine, and has 16 residues. Left in the record is the CDR3 DNA by itself, 48 bases read in frame from the first base. CDR1 SGHVS and CDR2 FNYEAQ are derived from the germline V gene. Trimming accounts for 3 bases at V and 1 base at J, while the number of junction bases matched to no gene is 4. Each donor gave one peripheral blood draw, approximately 0.11 L on average, collected into heparinised tubes. A BD FACSAria II was used to sort naive, central memory, regulatory and stem cell-like memory CD4+ T cells with a panel that included CD45RO, CCR7, CD25, CD127, CD95 and CD27. Every sorted population had a purity above 95%. PBMCs were isolated immediately by Lymphoprep density gradient centrifugation and stained directly without culture. Samples were stained and sorted in pairs, with one healthy donor and one patient per experiment, so that batch effects were minimized.

This receptor was obtained from a woman aged 18-29 years with type 1 diabetes. The sequence joins TRBV7-6 to TRBJ1-1; 11 bases in the middle match TRBD1. Sequencing was done on a sample of central memory CD4+ T cells from blood. The sequenced DNA: TGTGCCAGCAGCTTGTGGGACAGGGGGAGGAACACTGAAGCTTTCTTT. This encodes CASSLWDRGRNTEAFF.